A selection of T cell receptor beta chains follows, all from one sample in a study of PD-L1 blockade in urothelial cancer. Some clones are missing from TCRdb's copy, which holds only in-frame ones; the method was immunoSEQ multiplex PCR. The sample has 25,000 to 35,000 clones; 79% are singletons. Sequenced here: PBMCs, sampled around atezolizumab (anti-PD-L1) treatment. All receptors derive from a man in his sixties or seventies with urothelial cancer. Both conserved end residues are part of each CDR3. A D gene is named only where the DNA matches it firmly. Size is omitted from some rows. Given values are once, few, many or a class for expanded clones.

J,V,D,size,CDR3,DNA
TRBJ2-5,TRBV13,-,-,CASSILQGGHQETQYF,TGTGCCAGCAGCATACTACAGGGAGGGCACCAAGAGACCCAGTACTTC
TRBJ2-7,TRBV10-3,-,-,CAISEPLGVHEQYF,TGTGCCATCAGTGAGCCCCTGGGAGTGCACGAGCAGTACTTC
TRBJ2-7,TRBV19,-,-,CASSTRGKGLSYEQYF,TGTGCCAGTAGTACCCGGGGGAAGGGGCTTTCCTACGAGCAGTACTTC
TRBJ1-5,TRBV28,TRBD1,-,CASSSSGTGDQPQHF,TGTGCCAGCAGTTCGAGCGGGACAGGGGATCAGCCCCAGCATTTT
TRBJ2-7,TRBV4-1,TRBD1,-,CASSQDGGRGLKGEQYF,TGCGCCAGCAGCCAAGATGGCGGCAGGGGGCTCAAGGGCGAGCAGTACTTC
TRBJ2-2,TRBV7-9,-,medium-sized,CEGSVVTGELFF,TGTGAAGGCAGCGTGGTCACCGGGGAGCTGTTTTTT
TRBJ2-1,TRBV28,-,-,CATERAPSYNEQFF,TGTGCCACCGAGCGGGCACCTTCCTACAATGAGCAGTTCTTC
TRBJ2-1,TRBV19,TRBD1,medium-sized,CASSIGTAEQFF,TGTGCCAGTAGTATTGGGACAGCGGAGCAGTTCTTC
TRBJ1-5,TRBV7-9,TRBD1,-,CASSLGDRVQPQHF,TGTGCCAGCAGCTTAGGGGACAGGGTTCAGCCCCAGCATTTT
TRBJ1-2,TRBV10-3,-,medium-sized,CAISGAVGYGYTF,TGTGCCATCAGTGGGGCTGTTGGCTATGGCTACACCTTC
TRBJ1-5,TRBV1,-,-,CTSSQYVDRETGSNQPQHF,TGCACCAGCAGCCAGTACGTGGACAGGGAGACAGGGAGCAATCAGCCCCAGCATTTT
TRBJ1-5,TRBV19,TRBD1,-,CASSIERGRQGTLRGNQPQHF,TGTGCCAGTAGTATAGAGCGTGGGAGACAGGGGACCCTCAGGGGCAATCAGCCCCAGCATTTT
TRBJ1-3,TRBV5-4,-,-,CASSSHRTASGNTIYF,TGTGCCAGCAGCTCGCACCGGACAGCCTCTGGAAACACCATATATTTT
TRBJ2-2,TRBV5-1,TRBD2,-,CASSTRLAGGHVNTGELFF,TGCGCCAGCAGCACACGACTAGCGGGGGGCCACGTGAACACCGGGGAGCTGTTTTTT